This T cell receptor beta chain originates from a study of OX40 agonist ivuxolimab in advanced cancers. Across the whole study: An anti-OX40 (CD134) antibody with agonistic activity, ivuxolimab, was administered to patients.

V dropped 3 bases and J dropped 5 bases, with 16 bases sitting between them. This CDR3 is 15 amino acids long. Germline lookup yields CDR1 SGHNT and CDR2 YYREEE (reference sequence). The table lists this clone with a count of one. Antigen specificity is unknown. Baseline, cycle 4 day 1, and cycle 7 day 1 were the blood sampling points. Study-wide results and limits: The study found among the lowest clonal expansion in partial responders at 0.1-3.0 mg/kg. Relative to CD4+ cells, CD8+ T cells on average had more expanded clones.

The assay was immunoSEQ multiplex PCR, and TCRdb's table has in-frame clones only and misses some. The sample shows 98,000 or so clones, roughly nine tenths of them seen only once. The sample here was CD4+ or CD8+ T cells sorted from blood, taken in a trial of the OX40 agonist ivuxolimab. The source is an adult with an advanced solid tumor such as melanoma, head and neck, liver or kidney cancer. V gene TRBV5-4 combines with J gene TRBJ2-3, with unresolved D. CDR3 residues: CASSSKDKALDTQYF. The CDR3 DNA reads as TGTGCCAGCAGCTCTAAGGATAAGGCTCTAGATACGCAGTATTTT.